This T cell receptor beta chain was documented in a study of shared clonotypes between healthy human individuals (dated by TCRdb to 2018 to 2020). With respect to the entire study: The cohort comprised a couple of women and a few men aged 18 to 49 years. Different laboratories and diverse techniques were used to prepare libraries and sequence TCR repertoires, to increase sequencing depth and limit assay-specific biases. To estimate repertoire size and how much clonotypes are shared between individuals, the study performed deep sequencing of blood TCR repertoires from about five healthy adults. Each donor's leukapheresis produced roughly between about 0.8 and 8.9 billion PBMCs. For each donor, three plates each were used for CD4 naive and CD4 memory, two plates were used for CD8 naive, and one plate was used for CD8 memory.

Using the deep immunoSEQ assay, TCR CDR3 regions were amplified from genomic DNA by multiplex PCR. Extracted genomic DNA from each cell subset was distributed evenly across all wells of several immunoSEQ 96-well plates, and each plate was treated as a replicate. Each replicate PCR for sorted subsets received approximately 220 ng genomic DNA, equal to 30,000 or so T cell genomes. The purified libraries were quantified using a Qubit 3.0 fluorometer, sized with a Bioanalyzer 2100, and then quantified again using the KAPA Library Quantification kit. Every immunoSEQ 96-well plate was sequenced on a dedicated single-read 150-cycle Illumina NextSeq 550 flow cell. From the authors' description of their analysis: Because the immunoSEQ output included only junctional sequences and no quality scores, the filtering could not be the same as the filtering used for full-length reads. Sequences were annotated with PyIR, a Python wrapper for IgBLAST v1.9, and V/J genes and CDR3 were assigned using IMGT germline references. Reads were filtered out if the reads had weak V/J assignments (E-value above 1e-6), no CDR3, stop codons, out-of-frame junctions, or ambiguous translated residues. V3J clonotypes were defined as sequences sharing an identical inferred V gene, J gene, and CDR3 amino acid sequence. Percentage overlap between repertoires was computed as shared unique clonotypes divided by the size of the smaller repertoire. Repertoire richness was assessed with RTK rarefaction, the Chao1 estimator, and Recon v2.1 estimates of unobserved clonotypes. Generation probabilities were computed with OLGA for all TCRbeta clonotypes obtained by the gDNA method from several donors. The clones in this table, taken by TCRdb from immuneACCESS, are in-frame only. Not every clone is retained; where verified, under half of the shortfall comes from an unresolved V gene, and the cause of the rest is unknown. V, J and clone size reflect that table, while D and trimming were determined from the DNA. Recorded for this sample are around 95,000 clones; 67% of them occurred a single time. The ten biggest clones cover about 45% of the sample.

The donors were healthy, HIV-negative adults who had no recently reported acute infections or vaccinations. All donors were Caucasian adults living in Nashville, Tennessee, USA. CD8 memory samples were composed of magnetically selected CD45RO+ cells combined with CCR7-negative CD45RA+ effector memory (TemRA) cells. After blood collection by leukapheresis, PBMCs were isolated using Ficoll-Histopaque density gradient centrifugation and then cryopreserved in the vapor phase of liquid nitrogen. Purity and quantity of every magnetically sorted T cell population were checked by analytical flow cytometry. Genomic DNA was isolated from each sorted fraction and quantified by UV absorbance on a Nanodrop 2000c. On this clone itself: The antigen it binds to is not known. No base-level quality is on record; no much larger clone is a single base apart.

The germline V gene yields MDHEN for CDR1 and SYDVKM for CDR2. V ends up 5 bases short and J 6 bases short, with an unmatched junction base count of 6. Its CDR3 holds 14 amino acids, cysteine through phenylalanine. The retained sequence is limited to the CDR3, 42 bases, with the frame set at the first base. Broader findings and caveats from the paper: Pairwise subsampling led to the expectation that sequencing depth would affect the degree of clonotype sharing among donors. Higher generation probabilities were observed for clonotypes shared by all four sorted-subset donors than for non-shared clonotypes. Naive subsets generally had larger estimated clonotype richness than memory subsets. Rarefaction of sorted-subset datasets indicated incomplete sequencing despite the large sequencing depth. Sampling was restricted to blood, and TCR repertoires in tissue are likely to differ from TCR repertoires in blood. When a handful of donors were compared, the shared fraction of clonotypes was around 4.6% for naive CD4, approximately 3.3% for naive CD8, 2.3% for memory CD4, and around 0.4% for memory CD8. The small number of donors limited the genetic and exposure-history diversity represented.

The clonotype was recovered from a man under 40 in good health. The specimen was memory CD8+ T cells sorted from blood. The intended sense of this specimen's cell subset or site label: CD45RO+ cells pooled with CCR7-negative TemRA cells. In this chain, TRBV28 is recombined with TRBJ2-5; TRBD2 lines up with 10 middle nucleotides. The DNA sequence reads TGTGCCAGCAGTCTCCTAGCGGGAGCTAAGACCCAGTACTTC. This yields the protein CASSLLAGAKTQYF.